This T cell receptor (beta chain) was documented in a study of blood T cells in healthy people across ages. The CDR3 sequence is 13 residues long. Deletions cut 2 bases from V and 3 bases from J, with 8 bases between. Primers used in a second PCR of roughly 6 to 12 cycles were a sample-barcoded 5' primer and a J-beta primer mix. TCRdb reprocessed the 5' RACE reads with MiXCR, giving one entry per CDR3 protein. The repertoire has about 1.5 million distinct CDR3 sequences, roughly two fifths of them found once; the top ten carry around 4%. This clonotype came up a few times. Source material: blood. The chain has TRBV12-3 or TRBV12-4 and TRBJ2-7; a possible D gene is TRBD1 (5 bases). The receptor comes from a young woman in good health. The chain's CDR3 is CASSLYRRYEQYF. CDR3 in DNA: TGTGCCAGCAGTTTATACAGGCGCTACGAGCAGTACTTC.